This is a list of T cell receptor beta chains from one sample in a study of shared clonotypes between healthy human individuals. Assay used: immunoSEQ multiplex PCR; TCRdb lists only in-frame clones, some missing. This sample has about 490,000 clones, with over 65% found just once. The sample was PBMCs. The origin of the receptors is a woman between 35 and 50 years old in good health. Some clones in this sample may be carry-over from other donors' samples. Both conserved end residues are part of each CDR3. A D gene is named only where the DNA matches it firmly. Size tells how often a clone was seen (once, few, many) or the class of an expanded clone, and some rows leave it out.

TRBD1	-	TRBV7-6	TRBJ2-7	TGTGCCAGCAGCCCCCTCGGGACAGGATCAAACTACGAGCAGTACTTC	CASSPLGTGSNYEQYF
TRBD2	-	TRBV6-5	TRBJ2-7	TGTGCCAGCACCGCCGGGACTAGGGCTACGGAGCAGTACTTC	CASTAGTRATEQYF
-	-	TRBV4-3	TRBJ1-1	TGCGCCAGCAGCTTGGAGGGAACCCCTGAAGCTTTCTTT	CASSLEGTPEAFF
-	-	TRBV29-1	TRBJ1-1	TGCAGCGTTGAGGGCCTTAACCCTGAAGCTTTCTTT	CSVEGLNPEAFF
-	-	TRBV11-2	TRBJ2-2	TGTGCCAGCAGCTTAGATCGAGTCACCGGGGAGCTGTCTTTT	CASSLDRVTGELSF
-	-	TRBV30	TRBJ1-2	TGTGCCTGGAGTGTACCGGAAAACGGCGGCTACACCTTC	CAWSVPENGGYTF
-	-	TRBV5-1	TRBJ2-3	TGCGCCAGCAGCTTGGACTCTCCGGACACAGATACGCAGTATTTT	CASSLDSPDTDTQYF
-	-	TRBV7-2	TRBJ1-1	TGTGCCAGCAGCCTCTCGTGGAACACTGAAGCTTTCTTT	CASSLSWNTEAFF
TRBD2	-	TRBV5-6	TRBJ2-3	TGTGCCAGCAGCTCCCAGACTAGCGGGGGGACCACAGATACGCAGTATTTT	CASSSQTSGGTTDTQYF
TRBD1	-	TRBV5-1	TRBJ2-3	TGCGCCAGCAGCTCACCGGGACAGGGGGCCGTAGATACGCAGTATTTT	CASSSPGQGAVDTQYF
-	-	TRBV2	TRBJ1-3	TGTGCCAGCAGCGAGCATTCAGGGGTCTCTGGAAACACCATATATTTT	CASSEHSGVSGNTIYF
-	-	TRBV7-2	TRBJ2-1	TGTGCCAGCAGCTCCCCCGGCCAAGCGAAGCAGTTCTTC	CASSSPGQAKQFF
TRBD2	few	TRBV4-3	TRBJ2-2	TGCGCCAGCAGCCCAGGACTAGCGGAGAAAACGAACACCGGGGAGCTGTTTTTT	CASSPGLAEKTNTGELFF
-	many	TRBV6-6	TRBJ1-2	TGTGCCAGCAGTCTACGAGGGGGGCCGGGTAGCTATGGCTACACCTTC	CASSLRGGPGSYGYTF
-	-	TRBV7-9	TRBJ2-1	TGTGCCAGCAGCCCCCCGGGGTCCCTTTACAATGAGCAGTTCTTC	CASSPPGSLYNEQFF
-	once	TRBV10-3	TRBJ1-5	TGTGCCATCAGCGGGGACATTAATCAGCCCCAGCATTTT	CAISGDINQPQHF
-	-	TRBV5-4	TRBJ2-7	TGTGCCAGCAGCTTTAGTTCAGCAGACGCCACCGCCCGGGAGCAGTACTTC	CASSFSSADATAREQYF
-	-	TRBV2	TRBJ1-2	TGTGCCAGCAGGGGGGACGCTTGGAGCTACACCTTC	CASRGDAWSYTF
-	-	TRBV11-1	TRBJ2-1	TGTGCCAGCAGCTTAGTTCCTGGGGCAGTCGATGAGCAGTTCTTC	CASSLVPGAVDEQFF
-	once	TRBV6-4	TRBJ2-6	TGTGCCAGGGCAATATTCAGGGGCCCCTGGGCCGGGGCCAACGTCCTGACTTTC	CARAIFRGPWAGANVLTF
-	-	TRBV25-1	TRBJ2-2	TGTGCCAGCAGTGAATATAGGGGGGGAAACACCGGGGAGCTGTTTTTT	CASSEYRGGNTGELFF
-	-	TRBV7-3	TRBJ1-1	TGTGCCAGCAGCTTAACAGGGACACCGAACACTGAAGCTTTCTTT	CASSLTGTPNTEAFF
-	-	TRBV27	TRBJ2-1	TGTGCCAGCAGTCAGCTAGAGGTATACAATGAGCAGTTCTTC	CASSQLEVYNEQFF
-	-	TRBV28	TRBJ1-4	TGTGCCAGCAGTTTGGGGGGGGCAGGGAACGAAAAACTGTTTTTT	CASSLGGAGNEKLFF
-	-	TRBV7-9	TRBJ2-4	TGTGCCAGCAGCTTAGTTTCAGGGAGCGCCAAAAACATTCAGTACTTC	CASSLVSGSAKNIQYF
-	-	TRBV28	TRBJ1-1	TGTGCCAGCAGTTTATTACGCAGGAACACTGAAGCTTTCTTT	CASSLLRRNTEAFF
-	-	TRBV5-6	TRBJ1-1	TGTGCCAGCAGCTTTTTCGACAGAAACACTGAAGCTTTCTTT	CASSFFDRNTEAFF
-	-	TRBV6-6	TRBJ1-3	TGTGCCAGCAGGAACCGGGACACCATATATTTT	CASRNRDTIYF
-	-	TRBV27	TRBJ2-3	TGTGCCAGCAGTGGACTCTCCACAGATACGCAGTATTTT	CASSGLSTDTQYF
-	-	TRBV28	TRBJ1-5	TGTGCCAGCAGTCGATACCTTCGAGCCCAGCCCCAGCATTTT	CASSRYLRAQPQHF
-	-	TRBV18	TRBJ1-1	TGTGCCAGCTCACCCTCCGGAGGCGGGGGGATAGGAACTGAAGCTTTCTTT	CASSPSGGGGIGTEAFF
-	-	TRBV28	TRBJ1-1	TGTGCCAGCAGTTTATTGAGGCGAAACACTGAAGCTTTCTTT	CASSLLRRNTEAFF
-	-	TRBV6-4	TRBJ1-1	TGTGCCAGCAGTGACTCGACGACGAACACTGAAGCTTTCTTT	CASSDSTTNTEAFF
TRBD1	-	TRBV29-1	TRBJ2-7	TGCAGCGTCCGGGACAGGGTTGTGTACGAGCAGTACTTC	CSVRDRVVYEQYF
TRBD1	few	TRBV7-9	TRBJ1-1	TGTGCCAGCAGCTTAGTCCAGGGGGCCACTGAAGCTTTCTTT	CASSLVQGATEAFF
-	few	TRBV30	TRBJ2-7	TGTGCCTGGAGTGGAGGGGTCTACGAGCAGTACTTC	CAWSGGVYEQYF
-	many	TRBV30	TRBJ1-2	TGTGCCTGGAGTGCAGGGTATGGCTACACCTTC	CAWSAGYGYTF
-	-	TRBV7-9	TRBJ1-2	TGTGCCAGCAGCTCTGCCTCAAACTATGGCTACACCTTC	CASSSASNYGYTF
-	-	TRBV5-1	TRBJ1-4	TGCGCCAGCAGCGACCCACAGGGAAATGAAAAACTGTTTTTT	CASSDPQGNEKLFF
-	-	TRBV7-2	TRBJ1-3	TGTGCCAGCAGCTTGGCAGGGGCTGGAAACACCATATATTTT	CASSLAGAGNTIYF
-	few	TRBV19	TRBJ1-5	TGTGCCAGTAGTCAGAATAGCAATCAGCCCCAGCATTTT	CASSQNSNQPQHF
TRBD1	-	TRBV4-1	TRBJ2-1	TGCGCCAGCAGCCAGGGTGGGACAGGGAGCTTCTACAATGAGCAGTTCTTC	CASSQGGTGSFYNEQFF
TRBD1	-	TRBV10-3	TRBJ2-3	TGTGCCATCAGTGACCACCCGGGACAGGGCACAGATACGCAGTATTTT	CAISDHPGQGTDTQYF